This T cell receptor (beta chain) was obtained from a study of radiotherapy plus CTLA-4 blockade in lung cancer. This clone was found a few times. TCRdb's copy holds only in-frame clones and misses some; the assay was immunoSEQ multiplex PCR. The sample shows more than 95,000 clones, 65% to 80% of them seen only once. The sequences come from peripheral blood, collected from a patient treated with radiotherapy plus ipilimumab. This TCR came from a human donor with non-small cell lung cancer who had a partial response to radiotherapy plus ipilimumab. Some clones in this sample may be carry-over from other donors' samples.

The CDR3 nucleotides are TGTGCCAGCAGTGAAGTGTGGGGGCAGTCCAATCAGCCCCAGCATTTT. Residues: CASSEVWGQSNQPQHF. V gene TRBV6-1 combines with J gene TRBJ1-5; maybe TRBD1 (6 bases). This CDR3 contains 16 residues. From germline, CDR1 is MNHNS and CDR2 SASEGT. Trimming cost V 1 base and J 3 bases, with 13 bases left between them.